The source of this T cell receptor (beta chain) is a study of blood T cells in healthy people across ages. Through a sample-barcoded 5' primer and a J-beta primer mix, a second PCR was run for roughly 6 to 11 cycles. In TCRdb, the 5' RACE reads were re-called with MiXCR into one record per CDR3 protein. Among 1.8 million or so distinct CDR3 sequences listed, about 39% were seen once. CDR1 SGHTA and CDR2 FQGNSA come from the germline V gene. V gave up 1 base and J gave up 4 bases, with 11 bases separating them. CDR3 length equals 15 residues. Study-level points and caveats: With age, beta diversity per million T cells declined roughly linearly, significantly by 30 to 40. Naive CD4+ cell counts and diversity both ran higher in long-lived than in aged donors.

This clonotype has a count of ten or more. Its antigen is unknown. The gene calls are TRBV7-2 and TRBJ2-1; D ambiguous. The clonotype originates from a human donor in good health. Sequencing was performed on blood. CDR3 bases: TGTGCCAGCAGCTTAGAGGACGGACCGTACAATGAGCAGTTCTTC. Translation: CASSLEDGPYNEQFF.